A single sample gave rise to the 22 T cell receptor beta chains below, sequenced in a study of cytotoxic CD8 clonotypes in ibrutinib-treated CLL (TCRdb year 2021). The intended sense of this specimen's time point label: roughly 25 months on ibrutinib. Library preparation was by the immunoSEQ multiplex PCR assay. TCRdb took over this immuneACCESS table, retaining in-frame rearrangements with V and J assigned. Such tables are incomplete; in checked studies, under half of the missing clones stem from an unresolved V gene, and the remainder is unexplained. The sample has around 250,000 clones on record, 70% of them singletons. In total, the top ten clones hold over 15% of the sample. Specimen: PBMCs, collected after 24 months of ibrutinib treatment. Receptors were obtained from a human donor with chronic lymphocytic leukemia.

CDR3 sequence: CASSQGGASYNEQFF. CDR3 nucleotides: TGCGCCAGCAGCCAGGGGGGCGCCTCCTACAATGAGCAGTTCTTC. This chain links TRBV4-3 with TRBJ2-1; D tentatively reads TRBD1 or TRBD2 (6 bases each). In germline, CDR1 is LGHNA, CDR2 YSLEER. V was pared by 3 bases and J by 0 bases, with 9 bases between. The CDR3 length is 15 residues.

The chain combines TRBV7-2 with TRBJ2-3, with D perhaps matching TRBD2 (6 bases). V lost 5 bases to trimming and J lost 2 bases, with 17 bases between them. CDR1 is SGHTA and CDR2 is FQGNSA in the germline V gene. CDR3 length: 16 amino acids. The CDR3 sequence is CASSPNELAATDTQYF. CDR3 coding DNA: TGTGCCAGCAGCCCAAACGAACTAGCAGCCACAGATACGCAGTATTTT.

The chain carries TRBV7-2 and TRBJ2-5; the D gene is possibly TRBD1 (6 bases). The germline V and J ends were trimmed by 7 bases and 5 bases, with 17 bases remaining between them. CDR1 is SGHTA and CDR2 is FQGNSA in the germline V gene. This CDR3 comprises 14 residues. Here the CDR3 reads CASTEGGVIETQYF. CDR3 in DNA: TGTGCCAGCACCGAAGGGGGTGTGATCGAGACCCAGTACTTC.

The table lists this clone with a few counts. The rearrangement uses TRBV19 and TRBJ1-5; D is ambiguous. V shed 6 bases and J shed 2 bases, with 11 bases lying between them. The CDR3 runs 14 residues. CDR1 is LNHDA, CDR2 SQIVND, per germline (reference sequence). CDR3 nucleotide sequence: TGTGCCAGTAGAACGGGTGGGGGCAATCAGCCCCAGCATTTT. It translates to CASRTGGGNQPQHF.

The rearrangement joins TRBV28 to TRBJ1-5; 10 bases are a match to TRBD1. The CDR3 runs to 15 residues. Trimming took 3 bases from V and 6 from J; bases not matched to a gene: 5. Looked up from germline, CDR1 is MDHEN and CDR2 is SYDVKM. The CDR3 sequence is CASSFSGQGSQPQHF. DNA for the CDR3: TGTGCCAGCAGTTTTTCGGGACAGGGGAGTCAGCCCCAGCATTTT.

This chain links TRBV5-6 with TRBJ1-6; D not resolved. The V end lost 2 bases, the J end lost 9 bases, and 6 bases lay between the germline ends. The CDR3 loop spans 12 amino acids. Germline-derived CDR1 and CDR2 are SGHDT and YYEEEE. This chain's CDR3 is CASSFAGSPLHF. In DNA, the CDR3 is TGTGCCAGCAGCTTTGCGGGTTCACCCCTCCACTTT.

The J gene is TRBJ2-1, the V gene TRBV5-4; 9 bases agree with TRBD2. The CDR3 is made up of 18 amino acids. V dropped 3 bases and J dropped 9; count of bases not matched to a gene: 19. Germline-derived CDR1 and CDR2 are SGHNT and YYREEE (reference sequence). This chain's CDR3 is CASSWGFGAGGRDGEQFF. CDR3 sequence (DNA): TGTGCCAGCAGCTGGGGTTTTGGAGCGGGAGGTCGGGATGGTGAGCAGTTCTTC.

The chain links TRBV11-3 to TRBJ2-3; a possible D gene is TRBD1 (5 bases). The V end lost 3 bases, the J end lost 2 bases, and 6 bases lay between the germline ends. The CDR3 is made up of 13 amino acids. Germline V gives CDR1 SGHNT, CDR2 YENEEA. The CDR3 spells CASSFRDTDTQYF. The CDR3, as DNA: TGTGCCAGCAGCTTCAGGGACACAGATACGCAGTATTTT.

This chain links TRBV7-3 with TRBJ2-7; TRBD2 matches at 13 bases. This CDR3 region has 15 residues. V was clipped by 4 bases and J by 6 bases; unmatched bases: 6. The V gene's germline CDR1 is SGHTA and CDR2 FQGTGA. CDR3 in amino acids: CASSSGLAGVSEQYF. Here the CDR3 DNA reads TGTGCCAGCAGCTCAGGACTAGCGGGAGTCTCCGAGCAGTACTTC.

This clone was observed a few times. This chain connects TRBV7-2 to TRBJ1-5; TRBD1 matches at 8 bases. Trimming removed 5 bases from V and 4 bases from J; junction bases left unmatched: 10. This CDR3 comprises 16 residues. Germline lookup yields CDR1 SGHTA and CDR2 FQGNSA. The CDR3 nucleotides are TGTGCCAGCAGCCCCGGACAGGGAGGGCCAAATCAGCCCCAGCATTTT. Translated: CASSPGQGGPNQPQHF.

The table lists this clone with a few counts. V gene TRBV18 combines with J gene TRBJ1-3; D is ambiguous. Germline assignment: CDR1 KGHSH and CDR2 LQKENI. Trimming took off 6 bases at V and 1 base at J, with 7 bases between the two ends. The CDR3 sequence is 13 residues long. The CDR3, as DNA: TGTGCCAGCTCCGCCGGTTCTGGAAACACCATATATTTT. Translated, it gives CASSAGSGNTIYF.

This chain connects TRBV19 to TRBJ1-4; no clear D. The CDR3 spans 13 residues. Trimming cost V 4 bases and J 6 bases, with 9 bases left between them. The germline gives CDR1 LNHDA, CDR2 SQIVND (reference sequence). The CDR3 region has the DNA TGTGCCAGTAGTAGTGGTATTTATGAAAAACTGTTTTTT. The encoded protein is CASSSGIYEKLFF.

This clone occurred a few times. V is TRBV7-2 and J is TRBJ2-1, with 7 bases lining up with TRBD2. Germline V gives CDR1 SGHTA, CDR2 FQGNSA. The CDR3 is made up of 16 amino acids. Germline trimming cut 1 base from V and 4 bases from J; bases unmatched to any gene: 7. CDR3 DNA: TGTGCCAGCAGCTTAGTTCGGCTAGCGGTTTACAATGAGCAGTTCTTC. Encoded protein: CASSLVRLAVYNEQFF.

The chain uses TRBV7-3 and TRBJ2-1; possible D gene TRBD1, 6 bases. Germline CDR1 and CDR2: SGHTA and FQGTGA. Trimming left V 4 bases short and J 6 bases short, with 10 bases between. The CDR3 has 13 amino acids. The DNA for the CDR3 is TGTGCCAGCAGCTCCCTACAGGGCAATGAGCAGTTCTTC. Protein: CASSSLQGNEQFF.

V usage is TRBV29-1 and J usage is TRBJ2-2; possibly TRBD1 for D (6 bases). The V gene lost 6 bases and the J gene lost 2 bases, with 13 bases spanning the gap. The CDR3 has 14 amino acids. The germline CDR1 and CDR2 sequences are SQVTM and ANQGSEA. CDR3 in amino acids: CSVGPGQNTGELFF. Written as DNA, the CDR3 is TGCAGCGTGGGACCGGGACAAAACACCGGGGAGCTGTTTTTT.

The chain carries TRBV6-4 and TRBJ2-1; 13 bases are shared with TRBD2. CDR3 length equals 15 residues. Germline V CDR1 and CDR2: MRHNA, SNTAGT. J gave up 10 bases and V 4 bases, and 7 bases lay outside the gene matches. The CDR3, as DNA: TGTGCCAGCAGTGCCGGGACTAGCGGGATTGAGGAGCAGTTCTTC. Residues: CASSAGTSGIEEQFF.

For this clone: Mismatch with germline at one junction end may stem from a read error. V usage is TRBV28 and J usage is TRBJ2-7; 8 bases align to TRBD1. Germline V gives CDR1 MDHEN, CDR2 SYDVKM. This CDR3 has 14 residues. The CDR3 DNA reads TGTGCCAGCAGCCAACGCTCACAGGGGGAGAACGGAGTCTTC. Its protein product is CASSQRSQGENGVF.

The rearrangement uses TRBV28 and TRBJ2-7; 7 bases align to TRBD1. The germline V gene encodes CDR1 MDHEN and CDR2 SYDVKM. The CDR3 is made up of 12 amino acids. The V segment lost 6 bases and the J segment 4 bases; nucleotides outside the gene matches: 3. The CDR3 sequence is CASSPDRYEQYF. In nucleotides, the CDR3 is TGTGCCAGCAGCCCGGACAGGTACGAGCAGTACTTC.

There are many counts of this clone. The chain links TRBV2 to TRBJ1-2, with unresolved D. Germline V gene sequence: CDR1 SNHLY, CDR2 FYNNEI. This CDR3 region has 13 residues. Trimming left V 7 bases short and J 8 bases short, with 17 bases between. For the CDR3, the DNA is TGTGCCAGCACGCAGGACTTGGCCCGAGGCTACACCTTC. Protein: CASTQDLARGYTF. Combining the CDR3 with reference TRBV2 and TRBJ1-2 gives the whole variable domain EPEVTQTPSHQVTQMGQEVILRCVPISNHLYFYWYRQILGQKVEFLVSFYNNEISEKSEIFDDQFSVERPDGSNFTLKIRSTKLEDSAMYFCASTQDLARGYTFGSGTRLTVV.

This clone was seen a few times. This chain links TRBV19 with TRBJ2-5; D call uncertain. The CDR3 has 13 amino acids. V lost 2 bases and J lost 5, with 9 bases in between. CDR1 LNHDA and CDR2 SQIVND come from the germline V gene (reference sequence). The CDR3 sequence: CASSIRGSETQYF. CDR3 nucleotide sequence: TGTGCCAGTAGTATACGTGGATCCGAGACCCAGTACTTC.

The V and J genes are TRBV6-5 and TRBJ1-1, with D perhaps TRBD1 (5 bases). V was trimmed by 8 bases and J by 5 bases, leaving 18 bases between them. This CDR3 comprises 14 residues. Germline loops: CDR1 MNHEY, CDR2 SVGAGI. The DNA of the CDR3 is TGTGCCAGCTCTGGGGGAGATAAGCGGACTGAAGCTTTCTTT. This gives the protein CASSGGDKRTEAFF.

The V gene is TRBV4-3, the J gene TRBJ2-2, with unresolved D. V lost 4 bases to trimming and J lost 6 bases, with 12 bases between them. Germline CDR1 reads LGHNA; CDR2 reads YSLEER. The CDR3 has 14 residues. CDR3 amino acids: CASSPQAQAGELFF. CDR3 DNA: TGCGCCAGCAGCCCTCAGGCCCAGGCCGGGGAGCTGTTTTTT.